Sequencing of this TCR beta chain was carried out in a study of glioma-infiltrating T cells. Study-wide points: CDR3 overlap between tissue and blood was very small. Tissue-blood divergence was below expectation in non-neoplastic patients, above in gliomas.

Ten or more counts support this clonotype. What it recognizes is unknown. TCR alpha and beta CDR3 regions were amplified from RNA using iRepertoire nested multiplex PCR. Tissue mRNA or PBMC total RNA, roughly 100-400 ng, went into one-step reverse transcription and amplification. TCRdb called the multiplex PCR reads again in MiXCR, with one record for every CDR3 protein. The table shows roughly 120,000 distinct CDR3 sequences, with about 25% occurring only once. The CDR3 is 17 residues long. The V end was cut by 5 bases, the J end by 5 bases, with 25 bases between. Germline CDR1 reads SNHLY; CDR2 reads FYNNEI.

Sequencing was carried out using glioma tissue, nonneoplastic brain tissue, or PBMCs (not recorded which). This chain joins TRBV2 and TRBJ2-7; D may be TRBD1 (6 bases). This sequence was found in a human donor with low-grade glioma or glioblastoma, undergoing nonglioma brain surgery, or in good health (not recorded which). CDR3 sequence reads: CASSRAGARVVWNEQYF. DNA for the CDR3: TGTGCCAGCAGTCGTGCAGGGGCCAGGGTTGTGTGGAACGAGCAGTACTTC. Based on the CDR3 plus reference TRBV2 and TRBJ2-7, the full variable domain is EPEVTQTPSHQVTQMGQEVILRCVPISNHLYFYWYRQILGQKVEFLVSFYNNEISEKSEIFDDQFSVERPDGSNFTLKIRSTKLEDSAMYFCASSRAGARVVWNEQYFGPGTRLTVT.